Shown below are 20 T cell receptor beta chains from a single sample sequenced in a study of cytomegalovirus exposure and HLA in healthy donors (dated by TCRdb to the late 2010s). The library was generated by the immunoSEQ multiplex PCR assay. TCRdb retrieved this table from immuneACCESS and kept in-frame rearrangements only. Not all clones are present; in checked studies, unresolved V genes account for under half, and no reason is known for the remainder. The sample contains tens of thousands of clones, over 85% of them found a single time. The ten largest clonotypes hold 3% to 4.5% of the sample. The sample taken for sequencing was PBMCs. The receptors here all came from a young woman in good health and CMV-seronegative.

Worth noting for this clone: One end of the junction fails to match germline, which may point to a read error. J is TRBJ2-2 and V is TRBV7-7, with D unclear. The CDR3 length is 15 residues. Germline CDR1 is SSHAT and CDR2 is FNYEAQ (reference sequence). This CDR3 is CASSLVGGNTGELFF. Here the CDR3 DNA reads TGTGCTAGCAGCTTAGTCGGCGGCAACACCGGGGAGCTGTTTTTT.

The CDR3 region has the DNA TGCGCCAGCAGCTCACTTGCCATGAACACTGAAGCTTTCTTT. Amino acid sequence: CASSSLAMNTEAFF. V and J are TRBV5-1 and TRBJ1-1; D is unclear. CDR1 is SGHRS, CDR2 YFSETQ, per germline. This CDR3 region has 14 residues. The ends were cut back, 3 bases at V and 0 bases at J, with 9 bases in the middle. The whole variable domain, remainder taken from reference TRBV5-1 and TRBJ1-1, is KAGVTQTPRYLIKTRGQQVTLSCSPISGHRSVSWYQQTPGQGLQFLFEYFSETQRNKGNFPGRFSGRQFSNSRSEMNVSTLELGDSALYLCASSSLAMNTEAFFGQGTRLTVV.

The chain links TRBV19 to TRBJ1-1; 9 nucleotides match TRBD1. From germline, CDR1 is LNHDA and CDR2 SQIVND (reference sequence). The CDR3 contains 12 residues. The V gene end was trimmed by 6 bases and the J gene end by 10 bases; junction bases not matched to a gene: 6. CDR3 residues: CASSHRGQRAFF. The CDR3 DNA is TGTGCCAGTAGCCACAGGGGGCAACGAGCTTTCTTT.

The CDR3 nucleotides read TGTGCCAGCAGTTTATTTGCCTCTCAGATCTCTGGAAACACCATATATTTT. Residues: CASSLFASQISGNTIYF. The V gene is TRBV27, the J gene TRBJ1-3; no definite D call. The CDR3 has 17 residues. Germline CDR1 MNHEY, CDR2 SMNVEV (reference sequence). The ends were cut back, 1 base at V and 0 bases at J, with 13 bases in the middle.

This chain connects TRBV6-1 to TRBJ2-1; 7 positions match TRBD1. Unmatched junction bases numbered 9, after V lost 2 bases and J lost 8 bases. Germline CDR1 and CDR2: MNHNS and SASEGT. This CDR3 is 15 amino acids long. CDR3 sequence: CASSEIRRQGDEQFF. As DNA, the CDR3 is TGTGCCAGCAGTGAAATTAGGCGTCAGGGGGATGAGCAGTTCTTC.

Note on this clone: Additional DNA sequences in this sample encode the identical CDR3. The rearrangement joins TRBV5-1 to TRBJ2-2, with 7 bases that match TRBD1. The V gene's germline CDR1 is SGHRS and CDR2 YFSETQ. The CDR3 has 15 amino acids. J gave up 1 base and V 1 base, and 1 base lay outside the gene matches. The CDR3 DNA sequence: TGCGCCAGCAGCTTGAGGACAGGGAACACCGGGGAGCTGTTTTTT. This gives the protein CASSLRTGNTGELFF.

The gene calls are TRBV7-2 and TRBJ2-7, with D perhaps matching TRBD2 (6 bases). Trimming cost V 5 bases and J 1 base, with 12 bases left between them. This CDR3 region has 14 residues. CDR1 is SGHTA, CDR2 FQGNSA, per germline. The CDR3 DNA sequence: TGTGCCAGCAGCCCTAGTAGCGGATCCTACGAGCAGTACTTC. Translation gives CASSPSSGSYEQYF.

V is TRBV7-9 and J is TRBJ1-4, with 8 nucleotides matching TRBD1. CDR1 is SEHNR and CDR2 is FQNEAQ in the germline V gene (reference sequence). The CDR3 has 16 residues. V was clipped by 1 base and J by 4 bases; unmatched bases: 5. As DNA, the CDR3 is TGTGCCAGCAGCTTAGTTGGGACAGGCGGTAATGAAAAACTGTTTTTT. The encoded protein is CASSLVGTGGNEKLFF.

V gene TRBV7-2 combines with J gene TRBJ2-7; perhaps TRBD1 as D (8 bases). This CDR3 contains 14 residues. The germline CDR1 and CDR2 sequences are SGHTA and FQGNSA. Trimming shortened V by 4 bases and J by 2 bases, and 12 bases separated the two germline ends. This CDR3 reads CASSWTGRAYEQYF. The CDR3 coding sequence is TGTGCCAGCAGCTGGACAGGGAGGGCCTACGAGCAGTACTTC.

For this clone: One end of the junction is discordant with germline, which a read error may explain. The V gene is TRBV19, the J gene TRBJ1-5; D is unclear. CDR1 LNHDA and CDR2 SQIVND come from the germline V gene (reference sequence). The CDR3 consists of 13 residues. The CDR3 region is CASIGRGGQPQHF. The CDR3 region has the DNA TGCGCGTCAATTGGGCGGGGTGGTCAGCCCCAGCATTTT.

The chain links TRBV9 to TRBJ2-3; 8 positions agree with TRBD2. There are 16 residues in the CDR3. Losses at the gene ends were 6 bases for V and 0 bases for J; bases not matched to a gene: 9. The germline V gene has CDR1 SGDLS and CDR2 YYNGEE. CDR3 residues: CASMAGGGLSTDTQYF. The DNA for the CDR3 is TGTGCCAGCATGGCGGGAGGAGGCCTGAGCACAGATACGCAGTATTTT.

This clone has a single count. The V gene is TRBV28, the J gene TRBJ1-2; D may be TRBD1 (5 bases). The V end was cut by 4 bases, the J end by 2 bases, with 17 bases between. From germline, CDR1 is MDHEN and CDR2 SYDVKM. CDR3 length: 16 residues. CDR3 protein: CASSSTPETVNYGYTF. CDR3 in DNA: TGTGCCAGCAGTTCCACCCCCGAGACAGTAAACTATGGCTACACCTTC.

The gene calls are TRBV30 and TRBJ2-7; D is perhaps TRBD2 (6 bases). The germline CDR1 and CDR2 sequences are GTSNPN and SVGIG (reference sequence). The CDR3 spans 15 residues. Deletions cut 0 bases from V and 2 bases from J, with 14 bases between. The DNA of the CDR3 is TGTGCCTGGAGTGTATACCACGGCGGGGCCTACGAGCAGTACTTC. Protein product: CAWSVYHGGAYEQYF.

CDR3 coding DNA: TGTGCCAGTAGTCCCCGTCGGACAGGCCCCCCCTCTCGAACTGAAGCTTTCTTT. It specifies CASSPRRTGPPSRTEAFF. The rearrangement joins TRBV19 to TRBJ1-1, with TRBD1 identical over 7 bases. Trimming at V came to 5 bases and at J to 5 bases, leaving 20 bases not matched to a gene. The CDR3 spans 18 residues. CDR1 and CDR2 (germline): LNHDA, SQIVND (reference sequence). Based on the CDR3 plus reference TRBV19 and TRBJ1-1, the full variable domain is DGGITQSPKYLFRKEGQNVTLSCEQNLNHDAMYWYRQDPGQGLRLIYYSQIVNDFQKGDIAEGYSVSREKKESFPLTVTSAQKNPTAFYLCASSPRRTGPPSRTEAFFGQGTRLTVV.

The chain has TRBV28 and TRBJ1-2; 9 bases line up with TRBD1. The V and J ends lost 6 bases and 7 bases, in that order; junction bases with no gene match: 9. The CDR3 is 14 residues long. Looked up from germline, CDR1 is MDHEN and CDR2 is SYDVKM. CDR3 amino acids: CASSKGGQGGGYTF. The CDR3 coding sequence is TGTGCCAGCAGCAAAGGGGGACAGGGAGGTGGCTACACCTTC.

This chain joins TRBV28 and TRBJ1-4; 8 bases are a match to TRBD1. CDR3 length: 14 amino acids. Germline V gene sequence: CDR1 MDHEN, CDR2 SYDVKM. V was clipped by 7 bases and J by 3 bases; unmatched bases: 4. CDR3 nucleotide sequence: TGTGCCAGCAATAACAGGGGGGCTAATGAAAAACTGTTTTTT. Encoded protein: CASNNRGANEKLFF.

A few counts support this clone. This chain uses TRBV27 with TRBJ2-7, with 12 bases identical to TRBD2. This CDR3 is built from 16 residues. Germline V CDR1 and CDR2: MNHEY, SMNVEV (reference sequence). V gave up 1 base and J gave up 4 bases; unmatched junction bases: 5. This CDR3 reads CASSLWATSGSYEQYF. CDR3 DNA sequence: TGTGCCAGCAGTTTATGGGCGACTAGCGGGAGTTACGAGCAGTACTTC.

J is TRBJ1-6 and V is TRBV5-4; TRBD1 agrees at 9 bases. Germline lookup yields CDR1 SGHNT and CDR2 YYREEE (reference sequence). This CDR3 has 15 residues. The V segment lost 2 bases and the J segment 7 bases; nucleotides outside the gene matches: 4. The CDR3 DNA follows: TGTGCCAGCAGCTTAAGGACAGGGGTAAATTCACCCCTCCACTTT. It is translated as CASSLRTGVNSPLHF.

The rearrangement uses TRBV6-1 and TRBJ2-3, with 7 bases that match TRBD2. This CDR3 has 15 amino acids. The ends lost 2 bases at V and 1 base at J; junction bases unmatched: 3. CDR1 is MNHNS, CDR2 SASEGT, per germline. Written as DNA, the CDR3 is TGTGCCAGCAGTGAAAGGGCGGGAGGCACAGATACGCAGTATTTT. Its translation is CASSERAGGTDTQYF.

The rearrangement links TRBV7-6 to TRBJ1-2, with a tentative D call TRBD1 (5 bases). The CDR3 covers 14 residues. Germline V CDR1 and CDR2: SGHVS, FNYEAQ. V gave up 5 bases and J gave up 7 bases, with 17 bases separating them. The CDR3 DNA reads as TGTGCCAGCAGCCATTTCGGAGGGGAGGGTGGCTACACCTTC. It specifies CASSHFGGEGGYTF.